The rows below give T cell receptor beta chains drawn from one sample of a study of yellow fever vaccine responses in identical twins. TCRdb re-analysed the RT-PCR reads in MiXCR, keeping a single row per CDR3 protein. The table has a few thousand distinct CDR3 sequences, 90% seen once. The source material was T cells from blood (PBMCs), unsorted or a sorted subset (not recorded which), sampled before or after yellow fever vaccination (not recorded which). These receptor sequences come from a woman aged 18-35 years who received the yellow fever vaccine. The CDR3 runs from the conserved cysteine through the conserved F or W. A D gene is named only where the DNA matches it firmly. Expanded clones are given a class, and other clones once, few, many or no size at all.

14,.,TRBJ2-1,TRBV11-2,.,CATTGVTWSNEQFF,TGTGCGACCACGGGGGTGACCTGGAGCAATGAGCAGTTCTTC
15,TRBD1,TRBJ2-3,TRBV12-5,.,CASGEDRANADTQYF,TGTGCTAGTGGAGAGGACAGGGCCAACGCAGATACGCAGTATTTT
15,.,TRBJ1-6,TRBV10-3,.,CAISESGVGNSPLHF,TGTGCCATCAGTGAGTCAGGGGTTGGCAATTCACCCCTCCACTTT
11,TRBD1,TRBJ1-2,TRBV29-1,.,CSGGQDYGYTF,TGCAGCGGAGGACAGGACTATGGCTACACCTTC
17,TRBD2,TRBJ2-1,TRBV11-2,.,CASSLDLAGAPYNEQFF,TGTGCCAGCAGCTTAGATCTAGCGGGAGCACCCTACAATGAGCAGTTCTTC
14,.,TRBJ2-5,TRBV11-1,.,CASSLAGGVETQYF,TGTGCCAGCAGCTTAGCAGGAGGGGTGGAGACCCAGTACTTC
15,.,TRBJ2-5,TRBV4-3,.,CASSQDPGVQETQYF,TGCGCCAGCAGCCAAGACCCAGGGGTTCAAGAGACCCAGTACTTC
15,.,TRBJ2-3,TRBV12-3/TRBV12-4,.,CASSARQGSTDTQYF,TGTGCCAGCAGTGCTCGACAAGGGAGCACAGATACGCAGTATTTT
14,.,TRBJ1-6,TRBV28,.,CASCINGMGSPLHF,TGTGCCAGCTGTATAAATGGGATGGGTTCACCCCTCCACTTT
13,.,TRBJ2-2,TRBV29-1,.,CSVEYRRTGELFF,TGCAGCGTTGAGTACCGGAGGACCGGGGAGCTGTTTTTT
13,TRBD1,TRBJ1-1,TRBV20-1,.,CSAARDSNTEAFF,TGCAGTGCGGCCCGGGACAGTAACACTGAAGCTTTCTTT
12,.,TRBJ1-6,TRBV6-4,.,CASSDRGSPLHF,TGTGCCAGCAGTGATCGCGGGTCACCCCTCCACTTT
16,.,TRBJ2-7,TRBV13,.,CASRLRPGGIGDEQYF,TGTGCCAGCAGACTCAGACCAGGGGGGATTGGTGACGAGCAGTACTTC
16,.,TRBJ1-6,TRBV10-3,few,CATIELGEQGGSPLHF,TGTGCCACCATCGAGCTGGGGGAGCAGGGAGGTTCACCCCTCCACTTT
13,.,TRBJ2-7,TRBV20-1,.,CSAMLSGQLKQYF,TGCAGTGCCATGCTTTCTGGACAGCTAAAACAGTACTTC
13,TRBD1,TRBJ1-1,TRBV6-4,.,CASSDRVNTEAFF,TGTGCCAGCAGCGACAGGGTGAACACTGAAGCTTTCTTT
14,TRBD1,TRBJ1-4,TRBV12-3/TRBV12-4,.,CASRPRGGNEKLFF,TGTGCCAGCAGGCCCAGGGGGGGGAATGAAAAACTGTTTTTT
13,.,TRBJ1-1,TRBV20-1,.,CSASTTVGTEAFF,TGCAGTGCTAGCACGACCGTCGGCACTGAAGCTTTCTTT
12,.,TRBJ1-6,TRBV7-6,.,CASSPPISPLHF,TGTGCCAGCAGCCCCCCGATTTCACCCCTCCACTTT
16,TRBD1,TRBJ1-5,TRBV15,.,CATSRQGARGNQPQHF,TGTGCCACCAGCAGACAGGGGGCGCGGGGCAATCAGCCCCAGCATTTT
18,TRBD1,TRBJ2-6,TRBV11-1,.,CASSPWTGLVTGANVLTF,TGTGCCAGCAGCCCTTGGACAGGGCTCGTGACGGGGGCCAACGTCCTGACTTTC
16,TRBD1,TRBJ2-1,TRBV5-1,.,CASSTGTGSSYNEQFF,TGCGCCAGCAGCACCGGGACAGGGAGCTCCTACAATGAGCAGTTCTTC
14,.,TRBJ2-2,TRBV5-1,.,CASSAMGNTGELFF,TGCGCCAGCAGCGCGATGGGGAACACCGGGGAGCTGTTTTTT
13,TRBD1,TRBJ2-7,TRBV13,.,CATNRDRSYEQYF,TGTGCCACAAACCGGGACAGGTCCTACGAGCAGTACTTC
15,.,TRBJ1-5,TRBV15,.,CATSRDGASNQPQHF,TGTGCCACCAGCAGAGATGGTGCTAGCAATCAGCCCCAGCATTTT
15,.,TRBJ2-5,TRBV6-2/TRBV6-3,few,CASSYRGTAWETQYF,TGTGCCAGCAGTTACCGCGGGACAGCTTGGGAGACCCAGTACTTC
15,TRBD2,TRBJ2-3,TRBV11-3,.,CASSLKSGAVDTQYF,TGTGCCAGCAGCTTAAAGAGCGGGGCGGTAGATACGCAGTATTTT
14,.,TRBJ2-1,TRBV11-1,.,CASSLQLDYNEQFF,TGTGCCAGCAGCTTGCAGCTGGACTACAATGAGCAGTTCTTC